These T cell receptor beta chains were read from a single sample in a study of graft-versus-host responses after intestinal transplantation. Clones were sequenced by immunoSEQ multiplex PCR, and TCRdb holds only the in-frame ones, with some missing. The data contain 4,400 or so clones, 80% of them seen just once; the ten biggest clones take up 8%. Sequenced material: ileum tissue, taken just under 130 days after intestinal transplantation. These receptors were collected from a human patient who received an intestinal transplant, so some T cells may come from the graft donor. Each CDR3 is given with its conserved first and last residue. A D gene is named only where the DNA matches it firmly. The size entry is marked missing in some rows and otherwise reads once, few, many or a size class.

v_call,clone_size,j_call,d_call,cdr3_nt,cdr3_aa
TRBV12-5,.,TRBJ1-5,.,TGTGCTAGTGGTTTGGGGGACATTCTTAATCAGCCCCAGCATTTT,CASGLGDILNQPQHF
TRBV6-6,.,TRBJ1-1,TRBD1,TGTGCCAGCAGCCCACAGGGGGCGAAGACTGAAGCTTTCTTT,CASSPQGAKTEAFF
TRBV5-6,.,TRBJ2-7,.,TGTGCCAGCAGCCGGGAAACTAGTGAAGCCTACGAGCAGTACTTC,CASSRETSEAYEQYF
TRBV6-5,.,TRBJ2-7,.,TGTGCCAGCAGTTACGGCGAGGGTCCCTACGAGCAGTACTTC,CASSYGEGPYEQYF
TRBV19,.,TRBJ2-1,TRBD2,TGTGCCAGTAGTACCCTAGCGGGATCGGAGAATGAGCAGTTCTTC,CASSTLAGSENEQFF
TRBV6-5,.,TRBJ2-7,TRBD2,TGTGCCAGCAGTTTTTACAGACTAGCGGGGCTTTTGTGCTTC,CASSFYRLAGLLCF
TRBV11-2,.,TRBJ2-1,.,TGTGCCAGCAGCTCAGACAGGTTCCATGAGCAGTTCTTC,CASSSDRFHEQFF
TRBV28,.,TRBJ1-2,TRBD1,TGTGCCAGCACCACAGGGGGCAATGGCTACACCTTC,CASTTGGNGYTF
TRBV7-9,.,TRBJ2-3,TRBD1,TGTGCCAGCAGCTTAGGGACAGGGTCACGGACGCAGTATTTT,CASSLGTGSRTQYF
TRBV4-1,.,TRBJ1-1,.,TGCGCCAGCAGCCAAGGACAAAACACTGAAGCTTTCTTT,CASSQGQNTEAFF
TRBV6-5,.,TRBJ2-5,.,TGTGCCAGCAGCCCGATCGGTGCTAGGGAGCAGTACTTC,CASSPIGAREQYF
TRBV5-1,.,TRBJ1-2,.,TGCGCCAGCAGCCCTGGGGCCGAAAACACGGTGCACTATGGCTACACCTTC,CASSPGAENTVHYGYTF
TRBV7-2,.,TRBJ2-2,.,TGTGCCAGCAGCCCCGGTCTTATGAACACCGGGGAGCTGTTTTTT,CASSPGLMNTGELFF
TRBV7-3,.,TRBJ2-7,TRBD2,TGTGCCAGCAGCTTTACTACTAGCGGGAGGGCCTGGGGGTACGAGCAGTACTTC,CASSFTTSGRAWGYEQYF
TRBV25-1,.,TRBJ2-1,TRBD1,TGTGCCAGCAGTGAGACCGGACAGGGACACAATGAGCAGTTCTTC,CASSETGQGHNEQFF
TRBV29-1,.,TRBJ2-3,TRBD2,TGCAGCGCGCAGGGGTCACTAGCGGGGGCCCTACAGGCTGATACGCAGTATTTT,CSAQGSLAGALQADTQYF
TRBV5-1,.,TRBJ2-2,TRBD2,TGCGCCAGCAGCTCCCCAGGTAGCGGGAGAGCAAACACCGGGGAGCTGTTTTTT,CASSSPGSGRANTGELFF
TRBV7-9,.,TRBJ1-3,.,TGTGCCAGCAGCCCCCCTTACAGATCCTCCTCTGGAAACACCATATATTTT,CASSPPYRSSSGNTIYF
TRBV25-1,.,TRBJ2-4,.,TGTGCCAGCAGTGAATCCCTAACAGGGCTAGCCAAAAACATTCAGTACTTC,CASSESLTGLAKNIQYF
TRBV7-3,once,TRBJ2-4,TRBD2,TGTGCCAGCAGCTTACAGAGCGGGAGCTCGGACATTCAGTACTTC,CASSLQSGSSDIQYF
TRBV5-1,.,TRBJ1-2,.,TGCGCCAGCAGCTTGGTAAGGGGGAACTATGGCTACACCTTC,CASSLVRGNYGYTF
TRBV19,.,TRBJ2-7,TRBD1,TGTGCCAGTAGTATGACAGGGAGCTCCTACGAGCAGTACTTC,CASSMTGSSYEQYF
TRBV30,.,TRBJ2-7,.,TGTGCCTGGAGCCGATTCGCGGGACTCGACTCCTACGAGCAGTACTTC,CAWSRFAGLDSYEQYF
TRBV19,.,TRBJ2-7,.,TGTGCCAGTAAAGGGACGGAAGACGAGCAGTACTTC,CASKGTEDEQYF
TRBV6-1,.,TRBJ2-3,.,TGTGCCAGCAGTGAAGGCCCCGGCGGGACAGATACGCAGTATTTT,CASSEGPGGTDTQYF
TRBV4-2,.,TRBJ2-3,.,TGTGCCAGCAGCCAAGAGGGGGCAGATACGCAGTATTTT,CASSQEGADTQYF
TRBV6-6,few,TRBJ1-3,.,TGTGCCAGCAGTTACATCGGGACACCCCGAAACACCATATATTTT,CASSYIGTPRNTIYF
TRBV28,.,TRBJ1-6,.,TGTGCCAGCAGTTCAACAGGGAAGAATTCGACCCTCCACTTT,CASSSTGKNSTLHF
TRBV11-2,.,TRBJ2-2,TRBD2,TGTGCCAGCAGCCCAGGGACTAGCGGGGGGTTAGGCACCGGGGAGCTGTTTTTT,CASSPGTSGGLGTGELFF
TRBV4-3,.,TRBJ2-7,.,TGCGCCAGCAGCTTCGGGACGGGGTCCTACGAGCAGTACTTC,CASSFGTGSYEQYF
TRBV6-1,once,TRBJ2-6,.,TGTGCCAGCAGTTTCGGGGGAACTGGGGCCAACGTCCTGACTTTC,CASSFGGTGANVLTF
TRBV15,.,TRBJ2-3,TRBD2,TGTGCCACCAGCAGAACTCGGGAGGCAGGTCCTGGGCTATTAACGCAGTATTTT,CATSRTREAGPGLLTQYF
TRBV10-2,.,TRBJ2-5,TRBD2,TGCGCCAGCAGTGGGTACGGGAGGCGAGAGACCCAGTACTTC,CASSGYGRRETQYF
TRBV5-6,.,TRBJ2-3,TRBD2,TGTGCCAGCAGCTGGCCGGAACTAGCGAGGGCAGATACGCAGTATTTT,CASSWPELARADTQYF
TRBV29-1,once,TRBJ2-3,TRBD2,TGCAGCGTGGAGCGGGAGGGTACGCAGTATTTT,CSVEREGTQYF
TRBV10-3,.,TRBJ1-2,.,TGTGCCATCAGTGAGTTTCAGGATTCAAACTATGGCTACACCTTC,CAISEFQDSNYGYTF
TRBV11-2,.,TRBJ2-3,.,TGTGCCAGCAGCTTGGCTAGCGGCACAGATACGCAGTATTTT,CASSLASGTDTQYF
TRBV4-1,.,TRBJ1-2,TRBD1,TGCGCCAGCAGCCAAGTGGCCAGGGGGCTATCTGGCTACACCTTC,CASSQVARGLSGYTF
TRBV6-5,few,TRBJ2-5,TRBD2,TGTGCCAGCAGTTACGGAGCGGGGGACCAAGAGACCCAGTACTTC,CASSYGAGDQETQYF
TRBV28,.,TRBJ1-5,.,TGTGCCAGCAGTTTAGGCGTCAGTTGGCAGCAGCCCCAGCATTTT,CASSLGVSWQQPQHF
TRBV12-2,.,TRBJ1-6,.,TGTGCAAGTCGCTCGCATTGGGACAGAAATTCACCCCTCCACTTT,CASRSHWDRNSPLHF
TRBV29-1,.,TRBJ2-3,.,TGCAGCGTTGACAGGGAAGATACGCAGTATTTT,CSVDREDTQYF
TRBV9,.,TRBJ2-5,.,TGTGCCAGCAGCGTAGGGGTAGGAAAGACTGAGCAGTACTTC,CASSVGVGKTEQYF
TRBV5-1,.,TRBJ2-5,.,TGCGCCAGCAGCTTACGACCAGACTGGGCGCGTCAAGAGACCCAGTACTTC,CASSLRPDWARQETQYF